The present TCR beta chain was sequenced within a study of response to subunit inactivated influenza vaccine. MiXCR was run by TCRdb on the RT-PCR reads, yielding one entry per CDR3 protein. The data contain about 610,000 distinct CDR3 sequences, about 14% of them singletons. This CDR3 is 15 amino acids long. Trimming stripped 3 bases from V and 8 bases from J, with 17 bases between. Germline V gene lookup returns CDR1 KGHSH and CDR2 LQKENI. This clonotype occurred a few times. The target antigen is unknown. Findings of the study overall: Few additional T cells are recruited per seasonal influenza vaccination, authors suggested.

This sequence was found in a middle-aged man who received an inactivated influenza vaccine. V and J are TRBV18 and TRBJ2-1; maybe TRBD1 (7 bases). Sequencing was performed on PBMCs from blood, taken about 11 days after vaccination. CDR3 nucleotides: TGTGCCAGCTCACCGGTCTCACAGGGGAGGCATGAGCAGTTCTTC. Amino acid sequence: CASSPVSQGRHEQFF.